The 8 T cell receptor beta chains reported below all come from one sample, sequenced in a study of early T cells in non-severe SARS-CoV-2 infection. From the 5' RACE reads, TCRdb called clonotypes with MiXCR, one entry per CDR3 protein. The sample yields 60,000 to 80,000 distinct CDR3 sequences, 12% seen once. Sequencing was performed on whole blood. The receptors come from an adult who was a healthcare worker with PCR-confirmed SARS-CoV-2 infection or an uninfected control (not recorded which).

The CDR3 sequence: CASSPLGLAGGEQYF. Written as DNA, the CDR3 is TGCGCCAGCAGCCCACTCGGACTAGCGGGAGGTGAGCAGTACTTC. This chain joins TRBV5-1 and TRBJ2-7; 14 nucleotides line up with TRBD2. Germline values: CDR1 SGHRS, CDR2 YFSETQ. V gave up 4 bases and J gave up 7 bases; unmatched junction bases: 7. There are 15 residues in the CDR3.

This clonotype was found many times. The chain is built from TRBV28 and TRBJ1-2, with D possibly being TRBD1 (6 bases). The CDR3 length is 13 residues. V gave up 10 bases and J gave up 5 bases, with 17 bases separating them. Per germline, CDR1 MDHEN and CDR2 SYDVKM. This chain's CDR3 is CATRGPGRYGYTF. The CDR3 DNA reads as TGTGCCACCCGGGGGCCAGGGAGATATGGCTACACCTTC.

DNA for the CDR3: TGTGCCAGCAGTTCCTCCGGCCCCCAAGAGACCCAGTACTTC. This codes for CASSSSGPQETQYF. The rearrangement joins TRBV6-2 or TRBV6-3 to TRBJ2-5; D is undetermined. V was pared by 4 bases and J by 1 base, with 10 bases between. Germline values: CDR1 MNHEY, CDR2 SVGEGT. This CDR3 comprises 14 residues.

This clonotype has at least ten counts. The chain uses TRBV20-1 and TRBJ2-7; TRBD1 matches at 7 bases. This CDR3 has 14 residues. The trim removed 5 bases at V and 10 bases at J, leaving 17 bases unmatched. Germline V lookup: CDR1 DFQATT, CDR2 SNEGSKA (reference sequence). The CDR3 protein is CSAYFPYGQAVQYF. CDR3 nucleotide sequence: TGCAGTGCTTATTTCCCGTACGGACAGGCCGTACAGTACTTC.

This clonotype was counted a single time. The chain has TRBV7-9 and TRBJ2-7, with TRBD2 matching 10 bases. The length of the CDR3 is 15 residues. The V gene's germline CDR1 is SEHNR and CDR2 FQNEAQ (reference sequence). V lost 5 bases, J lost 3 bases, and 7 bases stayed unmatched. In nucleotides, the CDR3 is TGTGCCAGCAGCCTGACCGGGACTAGCGACTACGAGCAGTACTTC. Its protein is CASSLTGTSDYEQYF.

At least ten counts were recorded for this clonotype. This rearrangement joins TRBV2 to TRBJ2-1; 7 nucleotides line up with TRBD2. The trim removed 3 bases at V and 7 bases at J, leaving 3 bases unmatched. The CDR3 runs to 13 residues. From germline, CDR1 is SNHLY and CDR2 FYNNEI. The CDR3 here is CASSERERNEQFF. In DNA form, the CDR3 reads TGTGCCAGCAGTGAGCGGGAGAGAAATGAGCAGTTCTTC.

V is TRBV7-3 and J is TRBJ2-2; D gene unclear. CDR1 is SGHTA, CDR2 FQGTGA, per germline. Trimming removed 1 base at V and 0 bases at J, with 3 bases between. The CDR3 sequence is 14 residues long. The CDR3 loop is CASSLMPNTGELFF. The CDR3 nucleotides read TGTGCCAGCAGCTTAATGCCGAACACCGGGGAGCTGTTTTTT. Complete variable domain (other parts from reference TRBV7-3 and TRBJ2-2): GAGVSQTPSNKVTEKGKYVELRCDPISGHTALYWYRQSLGQGPEFLIYFQGTGAADDSGLPNDRFFAVRPEGSVSTLKIQRTERGDSAVYLCASSLMPNTGELFFGEGSRLTVL.

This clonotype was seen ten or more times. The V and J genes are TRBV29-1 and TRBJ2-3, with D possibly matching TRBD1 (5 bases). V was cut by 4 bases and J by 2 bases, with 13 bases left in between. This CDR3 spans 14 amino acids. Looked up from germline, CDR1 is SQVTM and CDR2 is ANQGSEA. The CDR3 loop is CSVVAGQATDTQYF. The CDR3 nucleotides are TGCAGCGTTGTGGCCGGACAAGCCACAGATACGCAGTATTTT.